The source of this T cell receptor (beta chain) is a study of radiotherapy plus CTLA-4 blockade in lung cancer. Study details: Disease control was present in around a third of patients, and objective responses in roughly 17%. Study-level points and caveats: Researchers report tumor-derived TCR clones expanding in blood after radiotherapy plus ipilimumab.

Lung cancer patients with chemo-refractory metastatic non-small-cell disease were given focal radiation plus CTLA-4 blockade with ipilimumab. The data were produced by immunoSEQ multiplex PCR, yet TCRdb's version contains in-frame clones alone and is incomplete. This repertoire shows 25,000 to 35,000 clones, over 75% found once; its top ten account for just under 25%. Germline CDR1 reads SGDLS; CDR2 reads YYNGEE. Trimming stripped 0 bases from V and 5 bases from J, with 6 bases between. The CDR3 length is 13 residues. Points on this clone: The target antigen is unknown.

Sample: peripheral blood, taken from a patient treated with radiotherapy plus ipilimumab. The chain is built from TRBV9 and TRBJ2-1, with no clear D. This clonotype was sampled from a human donor with non-small cell lung cancer that progressed on radiotherapy plus ipilimumab. CDR3 sequence (DNA): TGTGCCAGCAGCGTAGGTCCTGACAATGAGCAGTTCTTC. Its protein is CASSVGPDNEQFF.